The 24 T cell receptor beta chains below all came from one sample that was sequenced in a study of blood T cell repertoires in COVID-19. Here immunoSEQ multiplex PCR was the method, and the copy in TCRdb shows in-frame clones only, minus some. Of fewer than 350,000 clones in the sample, 85% to 90% were seen once. Input material: PBMCs or T cells enriched from blood (not recorded which). The receptors come from a woman aged 18-35 years with acute COVID-19.

J is TRBJ2-7 and V is TRBV6-6, with D possibly matching TRBD2 (5 bases). Germline loops: CDR1 MNHNY, CDR2 SVGAGI (reference sequence). This CDR3 is 14 amino acids long. V lost 2 bases and J 4 bases, leaving 12 bases between the germline ends. The CDR3 DNA follows: TGTGCCAGCAGTTACCGGGAACCCCCATACGAGCAGTACTTC. Translation: CASSYREPPYEQYF.

The rearrangement links TRBV19 to TRBJ2-5; 15 bases line up with TRBD2. Germline V CDR1 and CDR2: LNHDA, SQIVND (reference sequence). The CDR3 has 17 amino acids. Trimming removed 4 bases from V and 5 bases from J; junction bases left unmatched: 8. CDR3 coding DNA: TGTGCCAGTAGTACGAGGACTAGCGGGAGGGCCCGGGAGACCCAGTACTTC. This gives the protein CASSTRTSGRARETQYF. Complete variable domain (other parts from reference TRBV19 and TRBJ2-5): DGGITQSPKYLFRKEGQNVTLSCEQNLNHDAMYWYRQDPGQGLRLIYYSQIVNDFQKGDIAEGYSVSREKKESFPLTVTSAQKNPTAFYLCASSTRTSGRARETQYFGPGTRLLVL.

The rearrangement links TRBV18 to TRBJ1-1; 8 positions agree with TRBD1. Germline V gene sequence: CDR1 KGHSH, CDR2 LQKENI. This CDR3 comprises 15 residues. The J segment lost 1 base and the V segment lost 6 bases, leaving 7 bases of the junction unmatched. Written as DNA, the CDR3 is TGTGCCAGCTCCCGTGGACAGGGAACGAACACTGAAGCTTTCTTT. This sequence encodes CASSRGQGTNTEAFF.

The chain uses TRBV29-1 and TRBJ2-1; possibly TRBD2 for D (6 bases). V dropped 4 bases and J dropped 1 base, with 14 bases sitting between them. The CDR3 consists of 15 residues. CDR1 is SQVTM, CDR2 ANQGSEA, per germline. The CDR3 bases are TGCAGCGTTGTCGGAGGGCCACGATCCTACAATGAGCAGTTCTTC. Its protein is CSVVGGPRSYNEQFF.

The chain uses TRBV3-1 (or the pseudogene TRBV3-2) and TRBJ2-7, with 11 bases that match TRBD2. With V trimmed by 2 bases and J by 4 bases, 7 bases remained unmatched. This CDR3 is built from 16 residues. Germline V gives CDR1 LGHDT, CDR2 YNNKEL (reference sequence). In nucleotides, the CDR3 is TGTGCCAGCAGCCAACGTACCGGGACTAGCGGTTACGAGCAGTACTTC. Translating gives CASSQRTGTSGYEQYF.

The rearrangement links TRBV30 to TRBJ2-7; 10 bases align to TRBD1. Germline CDR1 reads GTSNPN; CDR2 reads SVGIG (reference sequence). The V gene end was trimmed by 2 bases and the J gene end by 5 bases; junction bases not matched to a gene: 6. This CDR3 has 14 amino acids. DNA of the CDR3: TGTGCCTGGAGTAAGACAGGGGGCTGGGACGAGCAGTACTTC. Translated, it gives CAWSKTGGWDEQYF.

This clone was counted a single time. The genes are TRBV27 and TRBJ2-4; 7 positions match TRBD2. The CDR3 has 15 residues. Trimming at V came to 6 bases and at J to 0 bases, leaving 5 bases not matched to a gene. Germline V gene data show CDR1 as MNHEY and CDR2 as SMNVEV (reference sequence). CDR3 loop: CASRPGGIAKNIQYF. In nucleotides, the CDR3 is TGTGCCAGCAGACCGGGGGGTATAGCCAAAAACATTCAGTACTTC.

The genes are TRBV5-5 and TRBJ2-1; D remains unclear. V was pared by 4 bases and J by 9 bases, with 17 bases between. Per germline, CDR1 SGHKS and CDR2 YYEKEE (reference sequence). This CDR3 has 14 amino acids. The CDR3 nucleotides read TGTGCCAGCAGCGGGCCCCTATTCGGTGGTGAGCAGTTCTTC. Encoded protein: CASSGPLFGGEQFF.

V gene TRBV24-1 combines with J gene TRBJ2-1; 10 nucleotides align to TRBD2. Per the germline V gene, CDR1 is KGHDR and CDR2 is SFDVKD. The CDR3 is 14 amino acids. Trimming at V came to 6 bases and at J to 5 bases, leaving 3 bases not matched to a gene. The CDR3 region is CATSPSGSDNEQFF. As DNA, the CDR3 is TGTGCCACCAGTCCTAGCGGGAGCGACAATGAGCAGTTCTTC.

The J gene is TRBJ1-4, the V gene TRBV7-6; no reliable D call. The CDR3 contains 15 residues. The ends were cut back, 2 bases at V and 5 bases at J, with 12 bases in the middle. CDR1 and CDR2 from the germline V gene are SGHVS and FNYEAQ. The CDR3, as DNA: TGTGCCAGCAGCTTATCTGGCGGGCCGAATGAAAAACTGTTTTTT. Its protein is CASSLSGGPNEKLFF.

The chain couples TRBV28 to TRBJ2-2; D gene ambiguous. From germline, CDR1 is MDHEN and CDR2 SYDVKM. This CDR3 contains 11 residues. Between the trimmed V and J ends, which lost 7 bases and 3 bases, there was a span of 3 bases. CDR3 region: CASTYTGELFF. Written as DNA, the CDR3 is TGTGCCAGCACTTACACCGGGGAGCTGTTTTTT.

The gene calls are TRBV23-1 and TRBJ2-7, with 13 bases lining up with TRBD2. TRBV23-1 is annotated as an ORF whose role is uncertain. V gave up 2 bases and J gave up 5 bases; unmatched junction bases: 3. The CDR3 consists of 15 residues. The CDR3 DNA sequence: TGCGCCAGCAGTCAAAGGACTAGCGGGAGCGACGAGCAGTACTTC. Translation gives CASSQRTSGSDEQYF.

The count of this clone is one. V and J are TRBV12-5 and TRBJ2-6; D may be TRBD1 (6 bases). In germline, CDR1 is LGHNT, CDR2 FRNRAP. V was clipped by 6 bases and J by 0 bases, with 6 bases between them. This CDR3 has 14 amino acids. This chain's CDR3 is CASGQGSGANVLTF. In DNA form, the CDR3 reads TGTGCTAGTGGACAGGGCTCTGGGGCCAACGTCCTGACTTTC.

The chain joins TRBV27 to TRBJ1-1, with a possible D match to TRBD1 (6 bases). Looked up from germline, CDR1 is MNHEY and CDR2 is SMNVEV (reference sequence). This CDR3 region has 15 residues. With 6 bases removed from V and 1 base from J, the gap between germline ends came to 15 bases. DNA for the CDR3: TGTGCCAGCAGGCCAAACAGGGTTAAGAACACTGAAGCTTTCTTT. Protein product: CASRPNRVKNTEAFF.

This chain joins TRBV14 and TRBJ2-5, with 10 bases matching TRBD2. This CDR3 comprises 18 residues. Germline lookup yields CDR1 SGHDN and CDR2 FVKESK. Unmatched junction bases numbered 10, after V lost 1 base and J lost 2 bases. For the CDR3, the DNA is TGTGCCAGCAGCCAAGGACTGACAGCGGGAGGGCGTCAAGAGACCCAGTACTTC. Residues: CASSQGLTAGGRQETQYF.

The chain uses TRBV6-6 and TRBJ2-2; D gene unclear. CDR3 length: 13 amino acids. V was cut by 8 bases and J by 4 bases, with 11 bases left in between. Germline-derived CDR1 and CDR2 are MNHNY and SVGAGI (reference sequence). The CDR3 reads CASEVIATGELFF. CDR3 DNA: TGTGCCAGCGAGGTCATTGCCACCGGGGAGCTGTTTTTT.

The table lists this clone with a count of one. The chain has TRBV7-2 and TRBJ2-1, with 7 bases identical to TRBD1. The germline V gene has CDR1 SGHTA and CDR2 FQGNSA. The trim removed 1 base at V and 3 bases at J, leaving 3 bases unmatched. The CDR3 runs 15 residues. CDR3 sequence: CASSLGQGIYNEQFF. Written as DNA, the CDR3 is TGTGCCAGCAGCTTAGGACAGGGAATCTACAATGAGCAGTTCTTC.

The chain recombines TRBV15 with TRBJ1-1, with 7 bases matching TRBD1. V was pared by 0 bases and J by 7 bases, with 8 bases of the junction left unmatched. The CDR3 length is 15 residues. CDR1 and CDR2 from the germline V gene are LNHNV and YYDKDF (reference sequence). CDR3 sequence: CATSRDPGTESEAFF. CDR3 in DNA: TGTGCCACCAGCAGAGATCCCGGGACAGAGAGTGAAGCTTTCTTT.

The rearrangement uses TRBV15 and TRBJ1-2; the D is unclear. V was shortened by 0 bases and J by 7 bases, with 6 bases between the two germline ends. Germline values: CDR1 LNHNV, CDR2 YYDKDF (reference sequence). This CDR3 spans 12 amino acids. This CDR3 reads CATSRERGGYTF. The CDR3 DNA sequence: TGTGCCACCAGCAGAGAACGGGGTGGCTACACCTTC.

The CDR3 bases are TGTGCCAGCAGTCCAGGGCCTAATCAGCCCCAGCATTTT. It translates to CASSPGPNQPQHF. The chain employs TRBV6-6 and TRBJ1-5; perhaps TRBD1 as D (5 bases). V gave up 5 bases and J gave up 4 bases, with 9 bases separating them. The CDR3 is 13 amino acids. Germline loops: CDR1 MNHNY, CDR2 SVGAGI (reference sequence).

This rearrangement joins TRBV4-1 to TRBJ2-1; D not certain. This CDR3 is built from 12 residues. Germline values: CDR1 MGHRA, CDR2 YSYEKL. V dropped 5 bases and J dropped 2 bases, with 4 bases sitting between them. This chain's CDR3 is CASSGPYNEQFF. CDR3 sequence (DNA): TGCGCCAGCAGCGGGCCCTACAATGAGCAGTTCTTC.

V and J are TRBV30 and TRBJ2-3; 7 bases match TRBD2. The CDR3 totals 14 residues. Germline assignment: CDR1 GTSNPN and CDR2 SVGIG (reference sequence). J lost 6 bases, V lost 5 bases, and 11 bases had no gene match. This CDR3 reads CAWGHGPGGDTQYF. For the CDR3, the DNA is TGTGCCTGGGGACATGGGCCCGGGGGGGATACGCAGTATTTT.

The gene calls are TRBV19 and TRBJ2-6; 9 positions match TRBD1. The germline V gene encodes CDR1 LNHDA and CDR2 SQIVND (reference sequence). This CDR3 has 16 amino acids. V lost 9 bases and J lost 0; bases outside the gene matches: 6. The CDR3, as DNA: TGTGCCAGCCGGGACAGGGCGTCCTCTGGGGCCAACGTCCTGACTTTC. It is translated as CASRDRASSGANVLTF.

This chain joins TRBV5-8 and TRBJ2-1, with D uncertain. CDR1 and CDR2 (germline): SGHTS, YDEGEE. CDR3 length equals 12 residues. Deletions cut 3 bases from V and 8 bases from J, with 9 bases between. The CDR3 loop reads CASSSVGYEQFF. In nucleotides, the CDR3 is TGTGCCAGCAGCTCAGTGGGCTATGAGCAGTTCTTC. The full variable domain, completed using reference TRBV5-8 and TRBJ2-1, is EAGVTQSPTHLIKTRGQQATLRCSPISGHTSVYWYQQALGLGLQFLLWYDEGEERNRGNFPPRFSGRQFPNYSSELNVNALELEDSALYLCASSSVGYEQFFGPGTRLTVL.